This entry lists 27 T cell receptor beta chains sequenced from one sample in a study of T cell repertoires in cytomegalovirus infection. Each CDR3 protein is one row after TCRdb ran MiXCR on the reads. Among approximately 100,000 distinct CDR3 sequences, less than 25% were seen once, and the ten largest hold about 39%. Sequencing input: CD8+ T cells from PBMCs. The source of these receptors is a human donor in good health (CMV status not recorded). Some clones in this sample may be carry-over from other donors' samples.

The rearrangement links TRBV2 to TRBJ2-3, with D hard to call. CDR1 is SNHLY and CDR2 is FYNNEI in the germline V gene. Trimming cost V 5 bases and J 3 bases, with 12 bases left between them. The CDR3 spans 14 residues. The CDR3 region is CASSPELGTDTQYF. The DNA for the CDR3 is TGTGCCAGCAGTCCCGAGCTAGGAACAGATACGCAGTATTTT.

The rearrangement joins TRBV4-3 to TRBJ2-7; possible D gene TRBD1, 5 bases. The ends were cut back, 0 bases at V and 8 bases at J, with 14 bases in the middle. The CDR3 has 14 residues. Germline assignment: CDR1 LGHNA and CDR2 YSLEER. The chain's CDR3 is CASSQDQGDTKQYF. The CDR3 DNA is TGCGCCAGCAGCCAAGATCAGGGCGACACCAAGCAGTACTTC.

This clonotype was seen ten or more times. The V gene is TRBV12-3 or TRBV12-4, the J gene TRBJ2-3; 13 nucleotides match TRBD2. The CDR3 consists of 18 residues. J gave up 2 bases and V 3 bases, and 8 bases lay outside the gene matches. The CDR3 DNA follows: TGTGCCAGCAGTTTGGCCGAGACTAGCGGGGGGATCACAGATACGCAGTATTTT. Protein: CASSLAETSGGITDTQYF.

The chain links TRBV9 to TRBJ2-7, with TRBD1 matching 11 bases. In germline, CDR1 is SGDLS, CDR2 YYNGEE. The CDR3 consists of 16 residues. The ends lost 4 bases at V and 3 bases at J; junction bases unmatched: 9. The chain's CDR3 is CASSPDAGTGGYEQYF. The CDR3 region has the DNA TGTGCCAGCAGCCCCGACGCCGGGACAGGGGGCTACGAGCAGTACTTC.

Points on this clonotype: The junction and the germline gene differ at one end; a read error may be behind it. The chain links TRBV28 to TRBJ2-7, with D possibly called TRBD1 or TRBD2 (5 bases each). The germline gives CDR1 MDHEN, CDR2 SYDVKM. The CDR3 covers 15 residues. This chain's CDR3 is CVSRTPGSPYYEQYF. The CDR3 DNA reads as TGTGTCAGCAGAACTCCAGGGAGCCCATACTACGAGCAGTACTTC.

Judged by abundance, this clonotype is large. The V gene is TRBV10-1, the J gene TRBJ2-7; D remains ambiguous. The CDR3 consists of 15 residues. CDR1 is WNHNN and CDR2 is SYGVQD in the germline V gene (reference sequence). V was trimmed by 2 bases and J by 3 bases, leaving 14 bases between them. The CDR3 protein is CASSEGRSSGYEQYF. The CDR3 DNA sequence: TGCGCCAGCAGTGAGGGGCGAAGTTCGGGCTACGAGCAGTACTTC.

The chain carries TRBV20-1 and TRBJ1-1; D unresolved. Germline CDR1 and CDR2: DFQATT and SNEGSKA (reference sequence). The CDR3 loop spans 11 amino acids. V was cut by 5 bases and J by 0 bases, with 4 bases left in between. The CDR3: CSAPLNTEAFF. Written as DNA, the CDR3 is TGCAGTGCTCCGCTGAACACTGAAGCTTTCTTT.

This clonotype was detected many times. V and J are TRBV20-1 and TRBJ2-5; the match to TRBD2 covers 11 bases. CDR1 and CDR2 (germline): DFQATT, SNEGSKA (reference sequence). Losses at the gene ends were 1 base for V and 5 bases for J; bases not matched to a gene: 9. This CDR3 has 16 residues. This chain's CDR3 is CSARGPTSGSLETQYF. The DNA of the CDR3 is TGCAGTGCTAGAGGCCCCACTAGCGGGAGCTTGGAGACCCAGTACTTC.

This clonotype was recorded many times. This chain connects TRBV7-8 to TRBJ2-3; D possibly corresponds to TRBD1 (6 bases). Trimming took 1 base from V and 5 from J, leaving 13 bases between them. Germline-derived CDR1 and CDR2 are SGHVS and FQNEAQ. The CDR3 covers 15 residues. The CDR3 DNA sequence: TGTGCCAGCAGCTTAGAGTCCACAGGGAGAGATACGCAGTATTTT. Its translation is CASSLESTGRDTQYF.

This clonotype was counted a few times. V gene TRBV6-1 combines with J gene TRBJ2-7, with D possibly matching TRBD2 (6 bases). V was trimmed by 6 bases and J by 5 bases, leaving 20 bases between them. CDR3 length: 15 residues. CDR1 MNHNS and CDR2 SASEGT come from the germline V gene. The CDR3 nucleotides are TGTGCCAGCAGACCTCGTGGAGGGACCCACCACGAGCAGTACTTC. Translated: CASRPRGGTHHEQYF.

This clonotype showed up just a few times. This chain links TRBV14 with TRBJ2-5; D unresolved. The CDR3 sequence is 16 residues long. From germline, CDR1 is SGHDN and CDR2 FVKESK. The V end lost 2 bases, the J end lost 5 bases, and 18 bases lay between the germline ends. The CDR3 coding sequence is TGTGCCAGCAGCCAAAATCCTGACTCCTCCAGGGAGACCCAGTACTTC. It is translated as CASSQNPDSSRETQYF.

The chain carries TRBV6-5 and TRBJ2-3; no reliable D call. The length of the CDR3 is 14 residues. Trimming pared 2 bases from V and 1 base from J, leaving 7 bases between. Germline CDR1 and CDR2: MNHEY and SVGAGI. CDR3: CASSYDGGTDTQYF. DNA of the CDR3: TGTGCCAGCAGTTACGATGGGGGCACAGATACGCAGTATTTT.

The CDR3 DNA sequence: TGTGCCAGCAGCCAAGGCCTAGCTTCCTACGAGCAGTACTTC. Protein: CASSQGLASYEQYF. V and J are TRBV3-1 and TRBJ2-7; tentatively, D is TRBD2 (5 bases). CDR3 length equals 14 residues. CDR1 is LGHDT, CDR2 YNNKEL, per germline (reference sequence). Trimming stripped 1 base from V and 1 base from J, with 8 bases between.

V usage is TRBV4-2 and J usage is TRBJ2-1; possible D gene TRBD1, 6 bases. V was clipped by 4 bases and J by 9 bases, with 13 bases between them. CDR1 is LGHNA, CDR2 YNFKEQ, per germline. This CDR3 is built from 13 residues. The chain's CDR3 is CASSRDRLGEQFF. The CDR3 coding sequence is TGTGCCAGCAGCCGCGACAGGCTGGGTGAGCAGTTCTTC.

This clonotype has only a few counts. This chain joins TRBV29-1 and TRBJ2-3; the match to TRBD1 covers 10 bases. CDR3 length equals 13 residues. V shed 7 bases and J 3 bases; nucleotides not matched to a gene: 4. Germline V gives CDR1 SQVTM, CDR2 ANQGSEA. The CDR3 is CSAPGQGTDTQYF. DNA for the CDR3: TGCAGCGCGCCGGGACAGGGGACAGATACGCAGTATTTT.

This chain links TRBV28 with TRBJ1-2; 12 bases match TRBD1. Trimming cost V 3 bases and J 3 bases; bases outside gene matches: 5. CDR3 length: 16 residues. Germline CDR1 reads MDHEN; CDR2 reads SYDVKM. The CDR3 DNA reads TGTGCCAGCAGTTTGGGACAGGGGGCCTCATACTATGGCTACACCTTC. Amino acid sequence: CASSLGQGASYYGYTF.

This clonotype was seen only a few times. The chain links TRBV28 to TRBJ1-1, with D unclear. Germline V gives CDR1 MDHEN, CDR2 SYDVKM. V was clipped by 3 bases and J by 1 base, with 18 bases between them. This CDR3 comprises 17 residues. CDR3 sequence reads: CASSFDRKILGNTEAFF. Here the CDR3 DNA reads TGTGCCAGCAGTTTCGATCGTAAAATCCTGGGGAACACTGAAGCTTTCTTT.

This clonotype was observed a handful of times. The chain is built from TRBV9 and TRBJ1-4; D not resolved. The V gene's germline CDR1 is SGDLS and CDR2 YYNGEE. V was trimmed by 3 bases and J by 2 bases, leaving 8 bases between them. CDR3 length: 14 amino acids. As DNA, the CDR3 is TGTGCCAGCAGCGAAACCGCGACTAATGAAAAACTGTTTTTT. This sequence encodes CASSETATNEKLFF.

The table lists this clonotype with a few counts. The rearrangement links TRBV4-3 to TRBJ2-7; possible D gene TRBD2, 5 bases. The germline CDR1 and CDR2 sequences are LGHNA and YSLEER. The CDR3 runs 14 residues. Deletions cut 0 bases from V and 3 bases from J, with 9 bases between. Here the CDR3 reads CASSQDKEGYEQYF. The CDR3, as DNA: TGCGCCAGCAGCCAAGACAAAGAGGGCTACGAGCAGTACTTC.

The V call is TRBV11-2, the J call TRBJ2-3, with TRBD2 identical over 7 bases. Looked up from germline, CDR1 is SGHAT and CDR2 is FQNNGV. V shed 3 bases and J 1 base; nucleotides not matched to a gene: 7. This CDR3 contains 16 residues. The CDR3 here is CASSFGGRRRTDTQYF. The CDR3 nucleotides read TGTGCCAGCAGCTTTGGCGGGAGAAGACGCACAGATACGCAGTATTTT.

This clonotype has only a few counts. The chain couples TRBV5-4 to TRBJ2-3, with D maybe TRBD2 (6 bases). Per the germline V gene, CDR1 is SGHNT and CDR2 is YYREEE (reference sequence). The CDR3 is made up of 15 amino acids. Between the trimmed V and J ends, which lost 1 base and 0 bases, there was a span of 9 bases. The CDR3 nucleotides are TGTGCCAGCAGCTTGACGGGAGTCAGCACAGATACGCAGTATTTT. Translating gives CASSLTGVSTDTQYF.

The chain carries TRBV28 and TRBJ2-7; D is undetermined. V was shortened by 4 bases and J by 5 bases, with 18 bases between the two germline ends. The CDR3 contains 15 residues. Germline values: CDR1 MDHEN, CDR2 SYDVKM. This CDR3 is CASSSARLGRDEQYF. The CDR3 DNA reads as TGTGCCAGCAGTTCGGCCCGGTTAGGAAGGGACGAGCAGTACTTC.

This clonotype was seen more than once but under ten times. This chain joins TRBV28 and TRBJ1-5; D is ambiguous. Germline V gene sequence: CDR1 MDHEN, CDR2 SYDVKM. V was cut by 2 bases and J by 1 base, with 3 bases left in between. The CDR3 has 13 residues. CDR3 nucleotide sequence: TGTGCCAGCAGTTTAGTGAGCAATCAGCCCCAGCATTTT. Translating it yields CASSLVSNQPQHF.

This clonotype was seen many times. The chain links TRBV11-3 to TRBJ2-3; D is uncertain. In germline, CDR1 is SGHNT, CDR2 YENEEA. V was cut by 3 bases and J by 4 bases, with 5 bases left in between. The CDR3 spans 12 residues. The CDR3 bases are TGTGCCAGCAGCTTCGGTGCAGATACGCAGTATTTT. It translates to CASSFGADTQYF.

In its sample, this clonotype was seen many times. This sequence joins TRBV6-2 or TRBV6-3 and TRBJ1-1; 7 bases match TRBD1. The CDR3 has 15 amino acids. Germline CDR1 is MNHEY and CDR2 is SVGEGT. V dropped 5 bases and J dropped 1; count of bases not matched to a gene: 7. The CDR3 sequence is CASSGDRQGNTEAFF. CDR3 nucleotides: TGTGCCAGCAGTGGAGACAGACAGGGGAACACTGAAGCTTTCTTT.

V and J are TRBV2 and TRBJ2-7, with D unresolved. The CDR3 length is 12 residues. V lost 2 bases and J lost 5, with 7 bases in between. The germline V gene has CDR1 SNHLY and CDR2 FYNNEI. The CDR3 nucleotides read TGTGCCAGCAGTGAACGCGCGGACGAGCAGTACTTC. Translating gives CASSERADEQYF.

The chain employs TRBV28 and TRBJ1-2, with 9 positions matching TRBD1. Trimming at V came to 5 bases and at J to 7 bases, leaving 8 bases not matched to a gene. CDR1 is MDHEN and CDR2 is SYDVKM in the germline V gene. This CDR3 spans 14 amino acids. Here the CDR3 DNA reads TGTGCCAGCAGTGGCGGGACAGGGAATGGTGGCTACACCTTC. The encoded protein is CASSGGTGNGGYTF.